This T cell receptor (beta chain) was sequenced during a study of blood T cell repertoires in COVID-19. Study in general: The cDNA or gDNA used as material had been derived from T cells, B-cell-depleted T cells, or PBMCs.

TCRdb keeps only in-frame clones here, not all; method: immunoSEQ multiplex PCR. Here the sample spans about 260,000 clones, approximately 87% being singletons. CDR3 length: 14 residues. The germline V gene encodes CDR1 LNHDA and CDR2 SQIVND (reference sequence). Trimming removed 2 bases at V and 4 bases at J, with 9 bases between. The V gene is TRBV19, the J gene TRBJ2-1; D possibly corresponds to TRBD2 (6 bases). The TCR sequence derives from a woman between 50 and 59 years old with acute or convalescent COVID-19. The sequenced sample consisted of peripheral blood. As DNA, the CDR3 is TGTGCCAGTAGTATACTAGCGCAATACAATGAGCAGTTCTTC. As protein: CASSILAQYNEQFF.